A selection of T cell receptor beta chains follows, all from one sample in a study of control samples from healthy donors and cancer patients. Profiled with immunoSEQ multiplex PCR; TCRdb holds only in-frame clones, not every one. This sample has some 95,000 clones, with 79% found just once. The specimen sequenced was blood. The receptors derive from a woman aged 25-40 years in good health. Each CDR3 is given with its conserved first and last residue. The D gene is left open where the match is weak. A row's size may be missing; if present it is once, few, many or a size class.

abundance	v_gene	j_gene	d_gene	len	CDR3nt	CDR3aa
few	TRBV6-6	TRBJ2-3	-	14	TGTGCCAGCAGTTACTCGGGCGGCACAGATACGCAGTATTTT	CASSYSGGTDTQYF
-	TRBV6-5	TRBJ2-6	TRBD1	15	TGTGCCAGCACCTTCCAGGGGGCTGGGGCCAACGTCCTGACTTTC	CASTFQGAGANVLTF
-	TRBV5-6	TRBJ2-7	-	14	TGTGCCAGCAGCCCGTGGACAGCAGCCTACGAGCAGTACTTC	CASSPWTAAYEQYF
many	TRBV12-3/TRBV12-4	TRBJ2-2	-	13	TGTGCCAGCAGTTTGATGGGGTCCGGGGAGCTGTTTTTT	CASSLMGSGELFF
-	TRBV11-2	TRBJ2-3	TRBD1	15	TGTGCCAGCAGCTTGGGGCAGGGGGCAACAGATACGCAGTATTTT	CASSLGQGATDTQYF
-	TRBV5-1	TRBJ2-4	-	15	TGCGCCAGCAGTCAAGGGAGTCCAGCCAAAAACATTCAGTACTTC	CASSQGSPAKNIQYF
-	TRBV7-8	TRBJ2-5	TRBD2	16	TGTGCCAGCAGCTTAGTGAATAGCGGGGACGGGGAGACCCAGTACTTC	CASSLVNSGDGETQYF
-	TRBV10-3	TRBJ1-1	TRBD1	15	TGTGCCGTGTCCCGGGACAGGGGGCTGAGCACTGAAGCTTTCTTT	CAVSRDRGLSTEAFF
-	TRBV5-4	TRBJ2-7	-	14	TGTGCCAGCAGCTTAGACCCCGCAGTGTCCGAGCAGTACTTC	CASSLDPAVSEQYF
-	TRBV11-2	TRBJ1-2	TRBD1	15	TGTGCCAGCAGCTTAGTCCAAACAGGGGGCTTTGGCTACACCTTC	CASSLVQTGGFGYTF
-	TRBV30	TRBJ2-3	TRBD1	15	TGTGCCTCCACCCAACAGGGGACATTCACAGATACGCAGTATTTT	CASTQQGTFTDTQYF
-	TRBV25-1	TRBJ1-1	-	12	TGTGCCAGCAGTGAAATGTTGGGGAGGGCTTTCTTT	CASSEMLGRAFF
-	TRBV7-2	TRBJ2-7	TRBD1	14	TGTGCCAGCAGCCAGGGGGCGTTGGACTACGAGCAGTACTTC	CASSQGALDYEQYF
-	TRBV10-3	TRBJ1-1	-	14	TGTGCCATCAGGACCACGGATAAGAACACTGAAGCTTTCTTT	CAIRTTDKNTEAFF
-	TRBV6-5	TRBJ1-1	-	13	TGTGCCAGCAGTTACGGGGGGCGAACTGAAGCTTTCTTT	CASSYGGRTEAFF
-	TRBV7-2	TRBJ2-1	TRBD2	14	TGTGCCAGCAGCTTAGTTGGGGGGGAGCATGAGCAGTTCTTC	CASSLVGGEHEQFF
-	TRBV7-2	TRBJ2-5	TRBD2	15	TGTGCCAGCAGCTCCCGACTAGCGGGGGGGCCGTCCCAGTACTTC	CASSSRLAGGPSQYF
-	TRBV29-1	TRBJ2-3	-	13	TGCAGCGTTGAACCCGGGGCCACAGATACGCAGTATTTT	CSVEPGATDTQYF
once	TRBV13	TRBJ1-1	-	13	TGTGCCAGCAGCTTAGGTTTATCAGGTAAAGCTTTCTTT	CASSLGLSGKAFF
-	TRBV5-5	TRBJ1-4	-	16	TGTGCCAGCAGCTTGGGGTCGGGACGGGGAGGAGAAAAACTGTTTTTT	CASSLGSGRGGEKLFF
-	TRBV6-1	TRBJ2-5	TRBD2	16	TGTGCCAGCAGTGATTTTGCGGGGGGGCTCTGGGAGACCCAGTACTTC	CASSDFAGGLWETQYF
-	TRBV11-2	TRBJ2-3	-	16	TGTGCCAGCAGCTCCAACAGGTACTACTTGACAGATACGCAGTATTTT	CASSSNRYYLTDTQYF